This T cell receptor beta chain emerged from a study of blood T cell repertoires in COVID-19 (dated by TCRdb to the early 2020s). Broadly, across the study: Collaborator samples came from the United States, Italy and Spain and covered acute and convalescent phases of COVID-19. The prospective study material was composed of cDNA or gDNA derived from T cells, B-cell-depleted T cells, or PBMCs. Deeply sampled blood TCRbeta repertoires from subjects exposed to, actively infected with, or recovered from COVID-19 were included in the dataset. The repertoires were released in a freely available public database intended as a resource for research on the immune response to SARS-CoV-2. Samples were obtained from the ongoing ImmuneRACE study (first 160 participants) and from 1,254 subjects provided by 6 global collaborators. The sample metadata nearly always contained a de-identified subject ID, COVID-19 status, age in years and sex. Where available, HLA class I and class II types were taken from metadata supplied by the sample provider and were not determined by assay-based typing.

TCRbeta CDR3 regions were amplified from genomic DNA using the immunoSEQ Assay, a bias-controlled multiplex PCR. Under the source paper's analysis protocol: The number of nucleated cells in each sample was estimated by amplification of reference gene primers within the assay. Sequence reads were collapsed and filtered to measure the absolute abundance of every unique TCRbeta CDR3 rearrangement. For each sample, productive Simpson clonality was calculated as the square root of Simpson's diversity index across productive rearrangements. TCRdb's version of the immuneACCESS table is confined to in-frame rearrangements and falls short of the full clone set. An unresolved V gene accounts for under half of the shortfall where checked; the remainder is of unknown origin. V, J and clone size are those of that table, while D and trimming were read from the DNA. The sample contains roughly 190,000 clones, 65% to 85% of them found a single time. Of the sample, roughly 3.2% falls within the top ten clones.

Concerning this clone: This clone's antigen is unknown. Per-nucleotide qualities are absent, and no much larger clonotype sits a single base away.

Broad study findings and their caveats: The quantity of clinical and demographic metadata differed by source and by participant and was supplied without curation.

Enrolling through a virtual design, the prospective study's participants ranged in age from roughly 18 to 100 years and lived across roughly 24 United States geographic areas. To assign participants to cohorts, the prospective study relied on clinical history that participants themselves reported in a screening survey and a study questionnaire. Exposed participants were defined as having been in contact with someone with a PCR-confirmed or clinician-diagnosed COVID-19 case within 2 weeks of study entry. In the prospective study, mobile phlebotomists collected whole blood, serum and a nasopharyngeal or oropharyngeal swab from each participant. Prospective study participants could optionally give additional blood draws and questionnaires over an approximately 2-month period. Before DNA extraction, blood samples from the prospective study were shipped at room temperature or frozen. For this chain, trimming is 3 bases at the V end and 7 bases at the J end, and the number of junction bases without a gene match is 1. The CDR3, cysteine through phenylalanine, is 13 amino acids long. Solely the CDR3 DNA is kept, with 39 bases framed from the first base.

The sequence was collected from a woman between 25 and 40 years old who had been exposed to COVID-19. Here the chain combines TRBV12-3 or TRBV12-4 and TRBJ1-4; a stretch of 8 junction bases matches TRBD1. The sample comprised PBMCs or T cells enriched from blood (not recorded which). The DNA sequence follows: TGTGCCAGCAGTTTCAGGGGGCCTGAAAAACTGTTTTTT. Translated, it gives CASSFRGPEKLFF.